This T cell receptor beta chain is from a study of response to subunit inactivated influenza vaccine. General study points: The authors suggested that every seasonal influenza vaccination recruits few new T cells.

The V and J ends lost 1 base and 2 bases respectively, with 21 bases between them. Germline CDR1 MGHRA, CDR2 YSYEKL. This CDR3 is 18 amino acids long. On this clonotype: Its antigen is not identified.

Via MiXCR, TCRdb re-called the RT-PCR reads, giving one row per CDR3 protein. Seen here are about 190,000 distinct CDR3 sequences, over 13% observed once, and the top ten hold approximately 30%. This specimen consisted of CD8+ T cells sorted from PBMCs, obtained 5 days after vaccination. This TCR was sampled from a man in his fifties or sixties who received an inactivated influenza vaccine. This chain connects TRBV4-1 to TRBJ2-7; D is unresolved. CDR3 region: CASSQVFILGQSPYEQYF. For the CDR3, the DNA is TGCGCCAGCAGCCAAGTCTTTATACTTGGTCAGTCTCCCTACGAGCAGTACTTC.